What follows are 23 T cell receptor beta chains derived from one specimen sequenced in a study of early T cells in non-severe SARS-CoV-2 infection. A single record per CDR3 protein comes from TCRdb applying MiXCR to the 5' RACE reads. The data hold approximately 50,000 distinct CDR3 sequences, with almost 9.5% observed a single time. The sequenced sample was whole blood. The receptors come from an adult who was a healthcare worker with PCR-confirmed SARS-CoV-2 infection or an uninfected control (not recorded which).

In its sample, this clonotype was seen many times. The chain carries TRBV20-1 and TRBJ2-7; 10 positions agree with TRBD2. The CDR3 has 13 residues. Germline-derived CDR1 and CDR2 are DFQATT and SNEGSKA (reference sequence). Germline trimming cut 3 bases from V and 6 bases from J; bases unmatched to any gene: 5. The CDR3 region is CSARASGSGEQYF. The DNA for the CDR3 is TGCAGTGCTAGGGCTAGCGGGAGTGGCGAGCAGTACTTC.

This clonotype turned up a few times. The CDR3 sequence: CASTSPRGDATYEQYF. The DNA for the CDR3 is TGTGCCAGCACCTCTCCCCGGGGTGATGCGACCTACGAGCAGTACTTC. The chain recombines TRBV6-2 or TRBV6-3 with TRBJ2-7; D perhaps matches TRBD2 (5 bases). The CDR3 loop spans 16 amino acids. CDR1 is MNHEY, CDR2 SVGEGT, per germline. Trimming stripped 7 bases from V and 2 bases from J, with 21 bases between.

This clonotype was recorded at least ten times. The chain's CDR3 is CSVGDRTYEQYF. In DNA, the CDR3 is TGCAGCGTTGGGGACAGGACCTACGAGCAGTACTTC. The V call is TRBV29-1, the J call TRBJ2-7; 8 positions agree with TRBD1. There are 12 residues in the CDR3. Germline V lookup: CDR1 SQVTM, CDR2 ANQGSEA. J lost 2 bases, V lost 4 bases, and 1 base had no gene match.

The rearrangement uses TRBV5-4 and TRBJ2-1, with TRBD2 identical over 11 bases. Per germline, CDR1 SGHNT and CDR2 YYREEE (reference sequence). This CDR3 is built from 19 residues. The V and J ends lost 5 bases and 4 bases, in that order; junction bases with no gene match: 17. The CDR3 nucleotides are TGTGCCAGCAGTCGGAATGTACTAGCGGGAGTATATTCTTACAATGAGCAGTTCTTC. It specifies CASSRNVLAGVYSYNEQFF.

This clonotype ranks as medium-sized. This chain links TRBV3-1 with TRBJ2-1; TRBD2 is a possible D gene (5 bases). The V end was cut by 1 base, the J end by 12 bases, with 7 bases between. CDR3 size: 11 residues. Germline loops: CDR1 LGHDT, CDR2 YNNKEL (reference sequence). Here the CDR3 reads CASSQAEGQFF. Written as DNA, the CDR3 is TGTGCCAGCAGCCAAGCTGAGGGGCAGTTCTTC.

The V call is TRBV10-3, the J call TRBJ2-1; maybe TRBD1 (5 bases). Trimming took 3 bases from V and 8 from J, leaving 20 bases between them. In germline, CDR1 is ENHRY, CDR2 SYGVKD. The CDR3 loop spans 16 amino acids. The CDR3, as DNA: TGTGCCATCAGTGACCAGGGTCGCCTTGCGACCGATGAGCAGTTCTTC. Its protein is CAISDQGRLATDEQFF.

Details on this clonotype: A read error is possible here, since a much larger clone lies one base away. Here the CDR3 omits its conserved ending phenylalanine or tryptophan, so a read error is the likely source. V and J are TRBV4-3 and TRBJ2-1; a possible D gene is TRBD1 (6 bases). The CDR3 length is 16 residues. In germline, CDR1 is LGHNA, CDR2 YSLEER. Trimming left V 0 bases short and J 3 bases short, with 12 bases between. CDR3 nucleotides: TGCGCCAGCAGCCAAGATCAAGGGGGTCACTACAATGAGCAGTTCATC. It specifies CASSQDQGGHYNEQFI.

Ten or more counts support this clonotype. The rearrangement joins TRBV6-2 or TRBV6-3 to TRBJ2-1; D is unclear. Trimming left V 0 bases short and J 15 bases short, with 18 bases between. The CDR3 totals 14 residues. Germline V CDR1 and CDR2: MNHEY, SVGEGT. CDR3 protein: CASSYSQLRHSRFF. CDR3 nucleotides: TGTGCCAGCAGTTACTCGCAGCTGAGACATTCGCGGTTCTTC.

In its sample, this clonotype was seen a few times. As DNA, the CDR3 is TGCGCCAGCAGCTTGGTGACAGATCGTGGCTACACCTTC. It yields the protein CASSLVTDRGYTF. The chain recombines TRBV5-1 with TRBJ1-2; maybe TRBD1 (5 bases). V dropped 0 bases and J dropped 7 bases, with 10 bases sitting between them. The CDR3 spans 13 residues. Looked up from germline, CDR1 is SGHRS and CDR2 is YFSETQ.

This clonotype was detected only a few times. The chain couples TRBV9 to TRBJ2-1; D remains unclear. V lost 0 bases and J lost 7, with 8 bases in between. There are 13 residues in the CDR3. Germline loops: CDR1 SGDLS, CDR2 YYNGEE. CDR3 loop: CASSVGLVNEQFF. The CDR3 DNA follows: TGTGCCAGCAGCGTAGGTCTAGTGAATGAGCAGTTCTTC.

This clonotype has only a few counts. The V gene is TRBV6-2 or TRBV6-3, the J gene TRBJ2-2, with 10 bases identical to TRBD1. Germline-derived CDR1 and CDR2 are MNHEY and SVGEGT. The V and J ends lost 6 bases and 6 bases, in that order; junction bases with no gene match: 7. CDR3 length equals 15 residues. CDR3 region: CASRRQGANAGELFF. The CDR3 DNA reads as TGTGCCAGCAGGAGACAGGGGGCCAACGCCGGGGAGCTGTTTTTT.

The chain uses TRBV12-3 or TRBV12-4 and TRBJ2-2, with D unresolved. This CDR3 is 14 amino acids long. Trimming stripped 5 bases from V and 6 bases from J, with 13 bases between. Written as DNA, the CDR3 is TGTGCCAGCAGTCTGCAGTCCGACCCCGGGGAGCTGTTTTTT. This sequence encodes CASSLQSDPGELFF.

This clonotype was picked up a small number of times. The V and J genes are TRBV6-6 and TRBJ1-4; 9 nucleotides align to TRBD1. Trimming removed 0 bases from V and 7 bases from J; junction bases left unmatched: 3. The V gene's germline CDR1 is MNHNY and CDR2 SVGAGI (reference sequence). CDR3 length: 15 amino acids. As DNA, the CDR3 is TGTGCCAGCAGTTACTCGGACAGGGGTGTTGAAAAACTGTTTTTT. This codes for CASSYSDRGVEKLFF.

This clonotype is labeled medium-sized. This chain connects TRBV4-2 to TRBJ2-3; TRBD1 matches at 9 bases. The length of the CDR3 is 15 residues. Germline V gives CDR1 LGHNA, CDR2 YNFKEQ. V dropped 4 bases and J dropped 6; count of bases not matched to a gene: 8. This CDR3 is CASSRGTGGSDTQYF. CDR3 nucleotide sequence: TGTGCCAGCAGCCGAGGTACAGGGGGCTCCGATACGCAGTATTTT.

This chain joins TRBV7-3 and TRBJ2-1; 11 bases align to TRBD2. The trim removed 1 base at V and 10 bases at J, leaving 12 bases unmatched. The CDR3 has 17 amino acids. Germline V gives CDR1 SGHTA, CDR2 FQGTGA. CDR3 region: CASSLSRASGRLGEQFF. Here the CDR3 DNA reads TGTGCCAGCAGCTTAAGCCGGGCTAGCGGGAGGCTCGGGGAGCAGTTCTTC.

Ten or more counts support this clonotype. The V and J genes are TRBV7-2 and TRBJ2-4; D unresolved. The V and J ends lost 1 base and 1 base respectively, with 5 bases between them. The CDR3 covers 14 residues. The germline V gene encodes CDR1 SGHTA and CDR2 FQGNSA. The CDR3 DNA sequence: TGTGCCAGCAGCTTAGTGGGGGCCAAAAACATTCAGTACTTC. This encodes CASSLVGAKNIQYF. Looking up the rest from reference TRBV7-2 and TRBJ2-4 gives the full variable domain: GAGVSQSPSNKVTEKGKDVELRCDPISGHTALYWYRQSLGQGLEFLIYFQGNSAPDKSGLPSDRFSAERTGGSVSTLTIQRTQQEDSAVYLCASSLVGAKNIQYFGAGTRLSVL.

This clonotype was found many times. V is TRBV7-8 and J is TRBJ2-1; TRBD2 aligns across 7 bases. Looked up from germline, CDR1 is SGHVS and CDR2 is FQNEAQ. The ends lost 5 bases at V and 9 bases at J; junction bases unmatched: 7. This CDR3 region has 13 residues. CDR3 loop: CASSPSGPTEQFF. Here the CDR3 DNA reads TGTGCCAGCAGCCCTAGCGGTCCCACTGAGCAGTTCTTC.

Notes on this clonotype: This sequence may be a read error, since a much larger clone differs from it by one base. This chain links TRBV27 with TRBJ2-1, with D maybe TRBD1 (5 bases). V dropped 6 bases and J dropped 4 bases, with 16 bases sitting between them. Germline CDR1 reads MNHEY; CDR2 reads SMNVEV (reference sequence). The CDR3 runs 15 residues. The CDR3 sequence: CASSRSWTPYNEQFF. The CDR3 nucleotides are TGTGCCAGCAGCCGCTCCTGGACACCTTACAATGAGCAGTTCTTC.

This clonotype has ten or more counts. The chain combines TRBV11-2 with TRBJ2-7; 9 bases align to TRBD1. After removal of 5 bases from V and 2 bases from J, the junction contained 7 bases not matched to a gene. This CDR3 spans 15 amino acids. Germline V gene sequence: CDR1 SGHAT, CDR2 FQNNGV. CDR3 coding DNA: TGTGCCAGCAGCCCCGACAGGGGGGGTACCTACGAGCAGTACTTC. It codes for CASSPDRGGTYEQYF. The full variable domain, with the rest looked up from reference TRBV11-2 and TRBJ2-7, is EAGVAQSPRYKIIEKRQSVAFWCNPISGHATLYWYQQILGQGPKLLIQFQNNGVVDDSQLPKDRFSAERLKGVDSTLKIQPAKLEDSAVYLCASSPDRGGTYEQYFGPGTRLTVT.

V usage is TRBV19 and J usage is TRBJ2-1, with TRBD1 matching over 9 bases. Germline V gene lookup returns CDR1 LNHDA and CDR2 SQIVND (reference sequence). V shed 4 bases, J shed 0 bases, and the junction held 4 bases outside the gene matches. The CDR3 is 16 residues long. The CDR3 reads CASSKLQGASYNEQFF. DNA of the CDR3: TGTGCCAGTAGTAAACTACAGGGGGCCTCCTACAATGAGCAGTTCTTC. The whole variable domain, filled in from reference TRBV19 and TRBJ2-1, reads DGGITQSPKYLFRKEGQNVTLSCEQNLNHDAMYWYRQDPGQGLRLIYYSQIVNDFQKGDIAEGYSVSREKKESFPLTVTSAQKNPTAFYLCASSKLQGASYNEQFFGPGTRLTVL.

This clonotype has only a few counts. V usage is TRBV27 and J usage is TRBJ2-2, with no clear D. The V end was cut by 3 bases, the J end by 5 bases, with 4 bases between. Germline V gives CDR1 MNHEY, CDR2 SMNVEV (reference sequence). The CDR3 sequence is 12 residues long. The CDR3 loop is CASSFETGELFF. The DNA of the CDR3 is TGTGCCAGCAGTTTTGAAACCGGGGAGCTGTTTTTT.

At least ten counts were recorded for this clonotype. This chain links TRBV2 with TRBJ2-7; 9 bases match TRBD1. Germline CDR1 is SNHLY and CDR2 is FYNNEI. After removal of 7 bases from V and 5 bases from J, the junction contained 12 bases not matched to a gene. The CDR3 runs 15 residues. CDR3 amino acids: CASILTGGAPNEQYF. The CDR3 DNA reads TGTGCCAGCATTTTAACAGGGGGCGCCCCCAACGAGCAGTACTTC.

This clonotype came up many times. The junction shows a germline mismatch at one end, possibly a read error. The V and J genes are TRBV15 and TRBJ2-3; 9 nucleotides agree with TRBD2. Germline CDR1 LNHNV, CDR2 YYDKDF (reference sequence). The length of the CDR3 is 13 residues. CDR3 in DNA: TGTGCCACCAGCCCGATTCCCAGCGGGGGGAGTAATTTT. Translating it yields CATSPIPSGGSNF.